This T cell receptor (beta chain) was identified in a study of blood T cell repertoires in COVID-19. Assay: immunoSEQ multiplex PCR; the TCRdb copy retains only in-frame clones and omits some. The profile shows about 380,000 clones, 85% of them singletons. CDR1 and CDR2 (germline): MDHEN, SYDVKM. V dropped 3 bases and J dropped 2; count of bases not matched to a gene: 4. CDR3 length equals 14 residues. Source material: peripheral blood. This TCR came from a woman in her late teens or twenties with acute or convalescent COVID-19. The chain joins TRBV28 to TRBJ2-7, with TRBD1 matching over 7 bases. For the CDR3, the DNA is TGTGCCAGCAGTTTGGGGGACAGTCCCTACGAGCAGTACTTC. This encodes CASSLGDSPYEQYF.